A selection of T cell receptor beta chains follows, all from one sample in a study of quantifying T cell responses using KT2 cells. Using its own MiXCR run on the UMI-ligation and nested PCR reads, TCRdb lists one record per CDR3 protein. The table lists some 41,000 distinct CDR3 sequences, around 15% of them singletons. The source material was PBMCs spiked with cells of the T cell clone KT2. These receptors were obtained from a human donor. Each CDR3 is given with its conserved first and last residue. The D gene is left open where the match is weak. The size of a clone is reported for some rows only, either as once, few or many, or as a class for expanded clones.

J gene | D gene | V gene | clone size | CDR3 DNA | CDR3 protein
TRBJ2-7 | . | TRBV6-5 | . | TGTGCCAGCAGACCAGACAGTTACCACGAGCAGTACTTC | CASRPDSYHEQYF
TRBJ1-2 | TRBD1 | TRBV27 | . | TGTGCCAGCAGTTCTGGGACAGGGCAGAATGGCTACACCTTC | CASSSGTGQNGYTF
TRBJ1-4 | . | TRBV7-2 | . | TGTGCCAGCAGTTTACGGGCAGAGCAAGAAAAACTGTTTTTT | CASSLRAEQEKLFF
TRBJ2-2 | . | TRBV30 | . | TGTGCCTGGAGTGTAGGCGGGACAGTACCCACCGGGGAGCTGTTTTTT | CAWSVGGTVPTGELFF
TRBJ2-1 | . | TRBV3-2 | few | TGTGCCAGCAGCCGTCGGGAGTCAGTCGGGGATGAGCAGTTCTTC | CASSRRESVGDEQFF
TRBJ2-5 | . | TRBV6-5 | . | TGTGCCAGCAGGCTATGGGAGACCCAGTACTTC | CASRLWETQYF
TRBJ2-4 | TRBD2 | TRBV10-3 | . | TGTGCCATCAGTGAGTGGAGGACTAGCGGGGGCCTAGCCAAAAACATTCAGTACTTC | CAISEWRTSGGLAKNIQYF
TRBJ1-1 | . | TRBV29-1 | . | TGCAGCGCTGGAGGAGGCTTCAGCGACACTGAAGCTTTCTTT | CSAGGGFSDTEAFF
TRBJ1-2 | TRBD1 | TRBV14 | . | TGTGCCAGCAGCCAGAGCAGGGGGCTAAGGGATGGCTACACCTTC | CASSQSRGLRDGYTF
TRBJ1-3 | . | TRBV9 | few | TGTGCCAGCAGCGTGGGGCCCTCTGGAAACACCATATATTTT | CASSVGPSGNTIYF
TRBJ1-5 | TRBD1 | TRBV6-1 | . | TGTGCCAGCAGGGATACCGGGACAGGTAATCAGCCCCAGCATTTT | CASRDTGTGNQPQHF
TRBJ2-2 | . | TRBV6-4 | many | TGTGCCAGCAGTGACTCGGGGGACACCGGGGAGCTGTTTTTT | CASSDSGDTGELFF
TRBJ1-5 | . | TRBV12-3/TRBV12-4 | . | TGTGCCAGCAGTTTCGAGCCCCTGGGGGGGTCTAGCAATCAGCCCCAGCATTTT | CASSFEPLGGSSNQPQHF
TRBJ1-4 | TRBD1 | TRBV29-1 | few | TGCAGCGTGGAGACAGGGTCGGGTGAAAAACTGTTTTTT | CSVETGSGEKLFF
TRBJ1-4 | . | TRBV5-1 | few | TGCGCCAGCAGCTTGACAGCAGCAACTAATGAAAAACTGTTTTTT | CASSLTAATNEKLFF
TRBJ1-1 | . | TRBV19 | . | TGTGCCAGCCAATTAGGACGTAACACTGAAGCTTTCTTT | CASQLGRNTEAFF
TRBJ1-1 | TRBD1 | TRBV3-1 | . | TGTGCCAGCAGCCAAGTAGCTCCCGGACAGGCAAGGAACACTGAAGCTTTCTTT | CASSQVAPGQARNTEAFF
TRBJ1-1 | . | TRBV19 | . | TGTGCCAGTATGAGGGGATCTGCGGCAACCGAGAACACTGAAGCTTTCTTT | CASMRGSAATENTEAFF
TRBJ2-1 | TRBD1 | TRBV9 | few | TGTGCCAGCAGCTCGGGACAGTACAATGAGCAGTTCTTC | CASSSGQYNEQFF
TRBJ2-5 | . | TRBV7-2 | many | TGTGCCAGCAGCTTATCGTACCAAGAGACCCAGTACTTC | CASSLSYQETQYF
TRBJ2-1 | TRBD2 | TRBV7-8 | . | TGTGCCAGCAGCTTAGCGCGGCCGGGAGTAGCGGGGAATGAGCAGTTCTTC | CASSLARPGVAGNEQFF
TRBJ2-7 | TRBD2 | TRBV28 | few | TGTGCCAGCAGTTCCACAGCGGGGTGGGGCCTAACCTACGAGCAGTACTTC | CASSSTAGWGLTYEQYF
TRBJ2-3 | . | TRBV10-3 | many | TGTGCCATCAGTGAACCCATGGACCCTGACACAGATACGCAGTATTTT | CAISEPMDPDTDTQYF
TRBJ2-5 | TRBD1 | TRBV7-3 | few | TGTGCCAGCAGCTTCGGACAGGGGGTAGGGGAGACCCAGTACTTC | CASSFGQGVGETQYF